A selection of T cell receptor beta chains follows, all from one sample in a study of blood T cell repertoires in COVID-19. The assay was immunoSEQ multiplex PCR, and TCRdb's table has in-frame clones only and misses some. The sample has fewer than 200,000 clones, nearly 90% seen once. The sample comprised peripheral blood. All receptors derive from a man younger than 35 who had recovered from COVID-19. The CDR3 runs from the conserved cysteine through the conserved F or W. The order of the fields is V gene, clone size, CDR3 protein. Part of the rows lack a size; the others show once, few, many or a class for expanded clones.

V gene: TRBV6-6
clone size: .
CDR3 protein: CASIQRDRGGREQFF

V gene: TRBV12-3/TRBV12-4
clone size: .
CDR3 protein: CASGTSTTEAFF

V gene: TRBV6-2/TRBV6-3
clone size: .
CDR3 protein: CASSPRRTSGNTGELFF

V gene: TRBV27
clone size: .
CDR3 protein: CASSGTGGPYTF

V gene: TRBV4-3
clone size: .
CDR3 protein: CASSQDGGQVNYGYTF

V gene: TRBV6-2/TRBV6-3
clone size: .
CDR3 protein: CASSYGAGGTLF

V gene: TRBV5-4
clone size: .
CDR3 protein: CASSSGTSGRPDTQYF

V gene: TRBV28
clone size: .
CDR3 protein: CASSVTGPEREKLFF

V gene: TRBV2
clone size: .
CDR3 protein: CASSPWTGGSYEQYF

V gene: TRBV6-6
clone size: .
CDR3 protein: CASSSRQDLSYNEQFF

V gene: TRBV6-5
clone size: .
CDR3 protein: CASSYSTGDNEKLFF

V gene: TRBV29-1
clone size: .
CDR3 protein: CSVVEYTEAFF

V gene: TRBV4-3
clone size: .
CDR3 protein: CASSQGAGSGTEAFF

V gene: TRBV4-3
clone size: .
CDR3 protein: CASSQDRGGLYGYTF

V gene: TRBV9
clone size: .
CDR3 protein: CASSVGGTSGFQETQYF

V gene: TRBV5-1
clone size: .
CDR3 protein: CASSHGGANTGELFF

V gene: TRBV2
clone size: .
CDR3 protein: CASAAAGGVNEQFF

V gene: TRBV3-1/TRBV3-2
clone size: once
CDR3 protein: CASSQGVLAGTDTQYF

V gene: TRBV28
clone size: .
CDR3 protein: CASGDSIIYGYTF

V gene: TRBV19
clone size: .
CDR3 protein: CASRTGSYGYTF

V gene: TRBV28
clone size: .
CDR3 protein: CASRLPQGLQPQHF

V gene: TRBV2
clone size: .
CDR3 protein: CASSDGTVNEKLFF

V gene: TRBV14
clone size: .
CDR3 protein: CASSTGEGNEQFF

V gene: TRBV12-5
clone size: .
CDR3 protein: CASGLGLAGFSDTQYF

V gene: TRBV27
clone size: .
CDR3 protein: CASTLTGGNSPLHF

V gene: TRBV30
clone size: once
CDR3 protein: CAYSRAGSNTGELFF

V gene: TRBV4-3
clone size: .
CDR3 protein: CASSQEPGSYEQYF

V gene: TRBV9
clone size: .
CDR3 protein: CASSGGLAGLGTDTQYF

V gene: TRBV6-2/TRBV6-3
clone size: .
CDR3 protein: CASSFRDFTPLHF

V gene: TRBV5-4
clone size: .
CDR3 protein: CASSPTGLLTGELFF

V gene: TRBV25-1
clone size: once
CDR3 protein: CASSEYRGAHEQYF

V gene: TRBV11-3
clone size: .
CDR3 protein: CASSRSGTENNEQFF

V gene: TRBV3-1/TRBV3-2
clone size: .
CDR3 protein: CASSQSGSYNEQFF

V gene: TRBV18
clone size: .
CDR3 protein: CASSPQGGPNEQYF

V gene: TRBV5-6
clone size: .
CDR3 protein: CASSLSGQGPGQPQHF

V gene: TRBV6-5
clone size: .
CDR3 protein: CASSYSGSNEQFF

V gene: TRBV5-6
clone size: .
CDR3 protein: CASSLAVGELFF

V gene: TRBV19
clone size: few
CDR3 protein: CASSWTSGYNAYEQYF

V gene: TRBV6-5
clone size: .
CDR3 protein: CASRGGANEKLFF

V gene: TRBV7-2
clone size: .
CDR3 protein: CASSVERRAYEQYF

V gene: TRBV7-3
clone size: .
CDR3 protein: CASSLTGTSEQYF

V gene: TRBV5-5
clone size: .
CDR3 protein: CASSDRSTYNSPLHF

V gene: TRBV6-2/TRBV6-3
clone size: .
CDR3 protein: CASSYPGMNTEAFF

V gene: TRBV6-1
clone size: .
CDR3 protein: CASSERLAGGEQFF

V gene: TRBV5-6
clone size: .
CDR3 protein: CASSRGTAEAFF

V gene: TRBV10-3
clone size: .
CDR3 protein: CAISPFGQGDYGYTF

V gene: TRBV3-1/TRBV3-2
clone size: .
CDR3 protein: CASSQGAGQKTGANVLTF

V gene: TRBV30
clone size: few
CDR3 protein: CAWSPLRDSEAFF

V gene: TRBV11-2
clone size: .
CDR3 protein: CASSFQFSTQETQYF

V gene: TRBV18
clone size: .
CDR3 protein: CASSPIHERPNQPQHF

V gene: TRBV24-1
clone size: .
CDR3 protein: CATSDCGASGPLCEQYF

V gene: TRBV28
clone size: .
CDR3 protein: CASSLGGGESYNSPLHF

V gene: TRBV19
clone size: .
CDR3 protein: CASSLRDSPNTEAFF

V gene: TRBV2
clone size: once
CDR3 protein: CASSEKGGGNQPQHF

V gene: TRBV19
clone size: .
CDR3 protein: CASSRLAGNPPQHF

V gene: TRBV7-9
clone size: .
CDR3 protein: CASSLTRETEAFF

V gene: TRBV5-4
clone size: .
CDR3 protein: CANSLGVAGGNTGELFF

V gene: TRBV9
clone size: .
CDR3 protein: CASSAGQAEGYTF